This TCR beta chain was sequenced during a study of T cell changes during pregnancy in multiple sclerosis. This clone was observed a single time. Germline values: CDR1 SGHNT, CDR2 YYREEE (reference sequence). The CDR3 loop spans 16 amino acids. The V and J ends lost 4 bases and 6 bases, in that order; junction bases with no gene match: 5. Repertoires were generated with immunoSEQ multiplex PCR, while TCRdb's copy carries only in-frame clones and drops some. The sample carries 81,000 or so clones, 91% recorded once. The material was PBMCs, obtained in the first trimester of pregnancy. The TCR comes from a female donor in good health, serving as a control in a pregnancy study. Some clones in this sample may be carry-over from other donors' samples. The rearrangement joins TRBV5-4 to TRBJ2-2; TRBD2 agrees at 14 bases. This chain's CDR3 is CASSMGLAGVPGELFF. In DNA form, the CDR3 reads TGTGCCAGCAGCATGGGACTAGCGGGAGTCCCCGGGGAGCTGTTTTTT. Looking up the rest from reference TRBV5-4 and TRBJ2-2 gives the full variable domain: ETGVTQSPTHLIKTRGQQVTLRCSSQSGHNTVSWYQQALGQGPQFIFQYYREEENGRGNFPPRFSGLQFPNYSSELNVNALELDDSALYLCASSMGLAGVPGELFFGEGSRLTVL.